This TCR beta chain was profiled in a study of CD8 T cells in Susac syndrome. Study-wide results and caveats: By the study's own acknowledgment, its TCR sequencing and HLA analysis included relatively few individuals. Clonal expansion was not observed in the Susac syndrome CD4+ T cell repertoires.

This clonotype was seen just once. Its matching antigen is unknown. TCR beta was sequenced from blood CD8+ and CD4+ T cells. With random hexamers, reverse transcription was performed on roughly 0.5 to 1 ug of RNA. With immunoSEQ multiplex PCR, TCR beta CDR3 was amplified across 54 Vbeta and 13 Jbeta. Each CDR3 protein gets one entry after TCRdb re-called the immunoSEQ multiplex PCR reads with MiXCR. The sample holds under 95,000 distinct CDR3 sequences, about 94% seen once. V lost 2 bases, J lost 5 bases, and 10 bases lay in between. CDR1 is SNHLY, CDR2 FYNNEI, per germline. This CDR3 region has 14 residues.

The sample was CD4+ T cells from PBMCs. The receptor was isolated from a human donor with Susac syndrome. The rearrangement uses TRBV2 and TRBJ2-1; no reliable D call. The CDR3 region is CASSEYRPNNEQFF. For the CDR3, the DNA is TGTGCCAGCAGTGAATACCGACCGAACAATGAGCAGTTCTTC.